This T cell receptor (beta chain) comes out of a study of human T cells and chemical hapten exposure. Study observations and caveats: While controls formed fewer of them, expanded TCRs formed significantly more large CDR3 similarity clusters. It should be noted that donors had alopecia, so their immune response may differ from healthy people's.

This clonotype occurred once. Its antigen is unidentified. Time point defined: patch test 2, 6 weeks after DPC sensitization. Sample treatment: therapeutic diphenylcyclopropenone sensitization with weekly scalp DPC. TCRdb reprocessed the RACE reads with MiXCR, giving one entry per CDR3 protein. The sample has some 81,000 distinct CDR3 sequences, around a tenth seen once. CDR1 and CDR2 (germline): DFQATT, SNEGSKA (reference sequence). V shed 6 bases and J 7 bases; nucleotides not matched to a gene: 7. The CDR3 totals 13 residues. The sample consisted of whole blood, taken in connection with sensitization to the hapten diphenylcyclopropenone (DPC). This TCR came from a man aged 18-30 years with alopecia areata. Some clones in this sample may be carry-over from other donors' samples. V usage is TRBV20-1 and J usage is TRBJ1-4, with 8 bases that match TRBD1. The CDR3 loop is CSASTGDSEKLFF. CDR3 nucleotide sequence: TGCAGTGCCTCGACAGGGGATAGTGAAAAACTGTTTTTT.